The present TCR beta chain was sequenced within a study of human T cells and chemical hapten exposure. Overall study: Diphenylcyclopropenone, dosed weekly to the scalp, was given to patients throughout the roughly 24-week study.

This clonotype came up a few times. What it binds is unknown. V was trimmed by 0 bases and J by 2 bases, leaving 5 bases between them. Germline CDR1 KGHSH, CDR2 LQKENI. The CDR3 spans 14 residues. Regarding the study as a whole: TCRs at a frequency above 1 in 1000 stayed unchanged with DPC sensitization. Counts of expanded TCRs (at PT1) showed a positive correlation with patch test score.

TCRdb itself ran the RACE reads through MiXCR, one entry per CDR3 protein. The table lists about 110,000 distinct CDR3 sequences, around 12% of them singletons. Described time point: pre-sensitization, week 0. Treatment: therapeutic diphenylcyclopropenone sensitization with weekly scalp DPC. Non-pregnant alopecia patients aged 18 to 70, suitable for DPC therapy. The rearrangement uses TRBV18 and TRBJ1-5; D remains ambiguous. The source material was whole blood, sampled in connection with sensitization to the hapten diphenylcyclopropenone (DPC). This TCR derives from a woman aged 50 to 60 with alopecia areata. Some clones in this sample may be carry-over from other donors' samples. CDR3 amino acids: CASSPPGGNQPQHF. Here the CDR3 DNA reads TGTGCCAGCTCACCACCGGGTGGCAATCAGCCCCAGCATTTT.